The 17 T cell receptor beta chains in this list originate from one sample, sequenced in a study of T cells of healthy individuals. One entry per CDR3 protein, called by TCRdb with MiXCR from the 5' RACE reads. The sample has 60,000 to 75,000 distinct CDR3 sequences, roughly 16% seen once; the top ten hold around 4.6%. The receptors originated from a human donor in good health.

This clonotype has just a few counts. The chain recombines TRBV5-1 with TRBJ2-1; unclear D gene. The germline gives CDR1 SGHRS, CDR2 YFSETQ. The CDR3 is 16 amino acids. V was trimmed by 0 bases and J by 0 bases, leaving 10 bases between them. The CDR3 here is CASSLDLGSSYNEQFF. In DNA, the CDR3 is TGCGCCAGCAGCTTGGACCTGGGAAGCTCCTACAATGAGCAGTTCTTC.

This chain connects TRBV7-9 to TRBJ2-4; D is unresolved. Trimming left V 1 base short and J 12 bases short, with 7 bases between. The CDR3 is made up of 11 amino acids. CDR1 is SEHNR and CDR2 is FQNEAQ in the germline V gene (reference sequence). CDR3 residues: CASSLGRTQYF. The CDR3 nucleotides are TGTGCCAGCAGCTTAGGACGGACTCAGTACTTC.

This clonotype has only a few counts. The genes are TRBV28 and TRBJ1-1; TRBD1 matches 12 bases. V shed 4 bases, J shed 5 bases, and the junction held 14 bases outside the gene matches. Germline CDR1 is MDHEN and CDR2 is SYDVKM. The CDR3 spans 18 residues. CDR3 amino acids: CASSSLPGQGARRTEAFF. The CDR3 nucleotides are TGTGCCAGCAGTTCCTTGCCGGGACAGGGGGCGCGGAGGACTGAAGCTTTCTTT.

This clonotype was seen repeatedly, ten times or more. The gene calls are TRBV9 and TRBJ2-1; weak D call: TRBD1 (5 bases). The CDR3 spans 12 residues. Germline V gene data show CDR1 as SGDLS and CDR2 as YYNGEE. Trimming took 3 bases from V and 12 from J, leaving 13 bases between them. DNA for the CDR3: TGTGCCAGCAGCGGACTGCAGGGTCGGCAGTTCTTC. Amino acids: CASSGLQGRQFF.

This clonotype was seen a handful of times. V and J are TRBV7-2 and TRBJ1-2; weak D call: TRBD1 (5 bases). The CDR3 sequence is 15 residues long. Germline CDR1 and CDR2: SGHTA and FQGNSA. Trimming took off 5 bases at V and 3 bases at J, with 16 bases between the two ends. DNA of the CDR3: TGTGCCAGCAGCCCAGGGCCGGGCCGGGACTATGGCTACACCTTC. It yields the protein CASSPGPGRDYGYTF.

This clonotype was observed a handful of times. CDR3 in amino acids: CASRGSGSLKNIQYF. The CDR3 nucleotides are TGTGCCAGCAGGGGGTCGGGATCGCTCAAAAACATTCAGTACTTC. J is TRBJ2-4 and V is TRBV27; TRBD2 is a possible D gene (5 bases). The germline gives CDR1 MNHEY, CDR2 SMNVEV (reference sequence). CDR3 length: 15 amino acids. Trimming took 6 bases from V and 3 from J, leaving 15 bases between them.

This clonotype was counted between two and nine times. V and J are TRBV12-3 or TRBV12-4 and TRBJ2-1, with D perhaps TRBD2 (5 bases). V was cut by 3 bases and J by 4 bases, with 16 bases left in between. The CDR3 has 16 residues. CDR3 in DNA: TGTGCCAGCAGTTTCGCTTTGTGGAGCGGTTACAATGAGCAGTTCTTC. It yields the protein CASSFALWSGYNEQFF.

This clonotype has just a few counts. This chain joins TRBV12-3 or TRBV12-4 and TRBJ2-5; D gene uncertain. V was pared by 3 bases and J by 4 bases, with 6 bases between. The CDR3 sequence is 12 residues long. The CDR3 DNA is TGTGCCAGCAGTTTTATCGTAGAGACCCAGTACTTC. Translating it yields CASSFIVETQYF.

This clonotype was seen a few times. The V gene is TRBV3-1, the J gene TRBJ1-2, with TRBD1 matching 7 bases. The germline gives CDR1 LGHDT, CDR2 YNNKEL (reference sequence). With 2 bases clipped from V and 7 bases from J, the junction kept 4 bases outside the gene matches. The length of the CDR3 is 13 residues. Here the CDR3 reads CASSQRQGFGYTF. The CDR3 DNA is TGTGCCAGCAGCCAACGACAGGGATTTGGCTACACCTTC.

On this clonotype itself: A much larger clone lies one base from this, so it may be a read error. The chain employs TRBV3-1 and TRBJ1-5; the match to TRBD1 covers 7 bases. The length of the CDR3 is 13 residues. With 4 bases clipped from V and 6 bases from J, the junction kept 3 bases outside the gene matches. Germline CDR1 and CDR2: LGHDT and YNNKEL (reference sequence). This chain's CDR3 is CASSLQGVQPQHF. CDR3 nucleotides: TGTGCCAGCAGCCTCCAGGGGGTTCAGCCCCAGCATTTT.

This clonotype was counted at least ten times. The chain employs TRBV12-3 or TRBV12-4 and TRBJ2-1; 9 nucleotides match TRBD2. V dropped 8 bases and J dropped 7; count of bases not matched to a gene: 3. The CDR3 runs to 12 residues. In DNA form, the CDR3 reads TGTGCCAGCCTAGCGGGGCCTAATGAGCAGTTCTTC. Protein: CASLAGPNEQFF.

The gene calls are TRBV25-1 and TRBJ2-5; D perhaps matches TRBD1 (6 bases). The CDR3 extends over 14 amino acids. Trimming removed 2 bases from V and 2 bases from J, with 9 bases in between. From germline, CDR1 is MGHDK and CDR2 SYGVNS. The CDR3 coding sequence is TGTGCCAGCAGTGAAGCGACAGGACAAGAGACCCAGTACTTC. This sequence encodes CASSEATGQETQYF. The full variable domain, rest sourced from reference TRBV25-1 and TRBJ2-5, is EADIYQTPRYLVIGTGKKITLECSQTMGHDKMYWYQQDPGMELHLIHYSYGVNSTEKGDLSSESTVSRIRTEHFPLTLESARPSHTSQYLCASSEATGQETQYFGPGTRLLVL.

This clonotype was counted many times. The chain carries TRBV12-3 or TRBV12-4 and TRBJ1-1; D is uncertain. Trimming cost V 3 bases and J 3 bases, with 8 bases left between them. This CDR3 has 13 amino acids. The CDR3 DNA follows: TGTGCCAGCAGTTTGGGGTCTGACACTGAAGCTTTCTTT. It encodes CASSLGSDTEAFF.

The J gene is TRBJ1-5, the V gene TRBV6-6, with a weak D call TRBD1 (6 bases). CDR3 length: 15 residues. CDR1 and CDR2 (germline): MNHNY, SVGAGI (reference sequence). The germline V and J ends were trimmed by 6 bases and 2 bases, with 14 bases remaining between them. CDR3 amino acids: CASSHDRSGNQPQHF. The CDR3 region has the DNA TGTGCCAGCAGCCATGACAGGAGTGGCAATCAGCCCCAGCATTTT.

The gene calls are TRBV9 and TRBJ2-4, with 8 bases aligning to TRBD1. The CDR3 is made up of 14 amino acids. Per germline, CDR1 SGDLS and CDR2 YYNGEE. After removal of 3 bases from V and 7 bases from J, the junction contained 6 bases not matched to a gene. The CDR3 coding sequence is TGTGCCAGCAGCGGCAGGGGGCCGGGGAACATTCAGTACTTC. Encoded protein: CASSGRGPGNIQYF.

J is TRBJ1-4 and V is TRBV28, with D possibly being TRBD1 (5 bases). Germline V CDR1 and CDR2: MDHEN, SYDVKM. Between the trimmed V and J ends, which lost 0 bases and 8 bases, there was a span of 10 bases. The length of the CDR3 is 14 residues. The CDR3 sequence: CASSLWGDFEKLFF. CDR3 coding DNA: TGTGCCAGCAGTTTATGGGGGGACTTCGAAAAACTGTTTTTT.

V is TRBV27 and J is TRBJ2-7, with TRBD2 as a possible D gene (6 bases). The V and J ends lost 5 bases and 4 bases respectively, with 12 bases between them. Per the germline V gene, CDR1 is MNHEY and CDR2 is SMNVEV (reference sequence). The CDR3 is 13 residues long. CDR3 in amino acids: CASSPGLVYEQYF. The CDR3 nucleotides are TGTGCCAGCAGTCCGGGACTCGTATACGAGCAGTACTTC.